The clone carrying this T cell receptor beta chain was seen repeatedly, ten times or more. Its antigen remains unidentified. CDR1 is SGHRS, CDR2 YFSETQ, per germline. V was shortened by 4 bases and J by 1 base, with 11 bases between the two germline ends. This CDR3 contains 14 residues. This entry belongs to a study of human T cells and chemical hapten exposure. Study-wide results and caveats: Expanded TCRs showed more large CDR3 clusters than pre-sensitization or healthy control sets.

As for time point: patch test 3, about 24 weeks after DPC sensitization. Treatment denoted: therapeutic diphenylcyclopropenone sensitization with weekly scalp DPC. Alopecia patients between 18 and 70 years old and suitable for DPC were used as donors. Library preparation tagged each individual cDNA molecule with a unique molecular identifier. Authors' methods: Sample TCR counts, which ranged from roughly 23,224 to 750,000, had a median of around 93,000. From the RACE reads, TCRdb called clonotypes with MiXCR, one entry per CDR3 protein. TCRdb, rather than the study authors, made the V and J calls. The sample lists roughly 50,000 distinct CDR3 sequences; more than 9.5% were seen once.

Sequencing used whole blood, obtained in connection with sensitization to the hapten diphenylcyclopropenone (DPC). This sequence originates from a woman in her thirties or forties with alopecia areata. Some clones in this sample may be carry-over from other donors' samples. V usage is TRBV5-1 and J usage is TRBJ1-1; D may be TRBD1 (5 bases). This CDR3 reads CASSPGQQNTEAFF. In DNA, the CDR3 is TGCGCCAGCAGCCCTGGACAACAGAACACTGAAGCTTTCTTT.